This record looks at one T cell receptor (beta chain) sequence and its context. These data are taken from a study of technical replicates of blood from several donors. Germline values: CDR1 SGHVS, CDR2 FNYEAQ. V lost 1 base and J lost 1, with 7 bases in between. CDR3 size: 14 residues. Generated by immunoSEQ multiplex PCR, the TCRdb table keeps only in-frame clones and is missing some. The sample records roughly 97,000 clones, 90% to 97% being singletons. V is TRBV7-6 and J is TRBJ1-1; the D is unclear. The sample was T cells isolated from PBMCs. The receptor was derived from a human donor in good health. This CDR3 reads CASSLGAGNTEAFF. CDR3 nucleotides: TGTGCCAGCAGCTTAGGGGCAGGGAACACTGAAGCTTTCTTT.